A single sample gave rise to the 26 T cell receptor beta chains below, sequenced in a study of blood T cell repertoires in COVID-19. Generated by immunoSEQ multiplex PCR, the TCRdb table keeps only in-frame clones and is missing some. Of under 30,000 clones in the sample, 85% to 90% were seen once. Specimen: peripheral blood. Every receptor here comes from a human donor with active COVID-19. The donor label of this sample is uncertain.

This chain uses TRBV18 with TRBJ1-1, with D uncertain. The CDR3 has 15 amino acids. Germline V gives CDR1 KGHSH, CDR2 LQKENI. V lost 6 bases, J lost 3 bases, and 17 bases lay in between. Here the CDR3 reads CASSARGPSYTEAFF. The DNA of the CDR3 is TGTGCCAGCTCCGCACGGGGTCCGTCATACACTGAAGCTTTCTTT.

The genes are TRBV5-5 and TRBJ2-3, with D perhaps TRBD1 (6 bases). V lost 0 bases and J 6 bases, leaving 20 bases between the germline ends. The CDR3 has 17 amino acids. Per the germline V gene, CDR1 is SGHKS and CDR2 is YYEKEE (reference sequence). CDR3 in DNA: TGTGCCAGCAGCTTGGCCCACGGGACACTCCCGGTGGATACGCAGTATTTT. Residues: CASSLAHGTLPVDTQYF.

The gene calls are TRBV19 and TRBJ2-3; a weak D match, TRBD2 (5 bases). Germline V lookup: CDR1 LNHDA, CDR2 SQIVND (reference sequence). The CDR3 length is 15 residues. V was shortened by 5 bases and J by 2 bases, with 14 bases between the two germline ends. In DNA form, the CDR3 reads TGTGCCAGTAGTTACGAGGGAAGGGCCACAGATACGCAGTATTTT. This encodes CASSYEGRATDTQYF.

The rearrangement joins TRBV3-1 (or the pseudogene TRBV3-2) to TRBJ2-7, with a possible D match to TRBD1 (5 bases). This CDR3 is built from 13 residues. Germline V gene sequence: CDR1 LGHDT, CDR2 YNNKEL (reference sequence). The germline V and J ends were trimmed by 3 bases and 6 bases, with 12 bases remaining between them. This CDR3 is CASSHDVRGEQYF. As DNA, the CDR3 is TGTGCCAGCAGCCATGATGTTAGGGGCGAGCAGTACTTC.

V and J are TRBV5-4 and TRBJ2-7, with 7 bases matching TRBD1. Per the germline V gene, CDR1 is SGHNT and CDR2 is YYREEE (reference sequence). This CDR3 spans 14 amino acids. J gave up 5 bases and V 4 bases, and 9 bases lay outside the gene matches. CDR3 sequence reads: CASSGRDRSHEQYF. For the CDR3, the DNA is TGTGCCAGCAGCGGCCGGGACAGATCCCACGAGCAGTACTTC. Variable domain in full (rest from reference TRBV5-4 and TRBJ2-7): ETGVTQSPTHLIKTRGQQVTLRCSSQSGHNTVSWYQQALGQGPQFIFQYYREEENGRGNFPPRFSGLQFPNYSSELNVNALELDDSALYLCASSGRDRSHEQYFGPGTRLTVT.

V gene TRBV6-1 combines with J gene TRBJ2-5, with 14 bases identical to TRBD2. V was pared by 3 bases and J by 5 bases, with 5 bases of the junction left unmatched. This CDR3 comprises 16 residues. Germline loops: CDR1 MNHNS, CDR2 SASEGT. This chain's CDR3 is CASSETSGGALETQYF. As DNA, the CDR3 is TGTGCCAGCAGTGAGACTAGCGGGGGGGCCCTGGAGACCCAGTACTTC.

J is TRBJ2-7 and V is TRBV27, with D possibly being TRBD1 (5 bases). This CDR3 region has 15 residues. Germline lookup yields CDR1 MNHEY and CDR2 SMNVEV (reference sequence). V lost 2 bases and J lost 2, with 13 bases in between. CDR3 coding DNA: TGTGCCAGCAGTTTAAGTATAGGGGAAACCTACGAGCAGTACTTC. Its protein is CASSLSIGETYEQYF.

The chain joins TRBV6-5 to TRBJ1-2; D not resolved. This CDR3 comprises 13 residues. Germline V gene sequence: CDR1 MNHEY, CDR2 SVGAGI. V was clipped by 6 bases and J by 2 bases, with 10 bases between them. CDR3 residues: CASRTIENYGYTF. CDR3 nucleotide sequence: TGTGCCAGCAGGACTATAGAGAACTATGGCTACACCTTC.

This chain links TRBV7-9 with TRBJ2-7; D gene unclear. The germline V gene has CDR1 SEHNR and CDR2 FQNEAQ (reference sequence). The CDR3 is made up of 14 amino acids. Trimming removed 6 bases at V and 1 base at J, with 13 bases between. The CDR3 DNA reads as TGTGCCAGCAGTTCGAGAGAGCCTTCCTACGAGCAGTACTTC. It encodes CASSSREPSYEQYF. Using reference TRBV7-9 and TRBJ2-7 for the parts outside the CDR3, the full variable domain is DTGVSQNPRHKITKRGQNVTFRCDPISEHNRLYWYRQTLGQGPEFLTYFQNEAQLEKSRLLSDRFSAERPKGSFSTLEIQRTEQGDSAMYLCASSSREPSYEQYFGPGTRLTVT.

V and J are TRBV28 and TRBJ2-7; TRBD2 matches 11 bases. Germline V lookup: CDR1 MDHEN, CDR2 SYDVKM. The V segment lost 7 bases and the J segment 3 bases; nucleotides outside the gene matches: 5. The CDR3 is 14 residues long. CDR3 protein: CASTGSGRVYEQYF. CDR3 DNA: TGTGCCAGCACGGGTAGCGGGAGGGTCTACGAGCAGTACTTC.

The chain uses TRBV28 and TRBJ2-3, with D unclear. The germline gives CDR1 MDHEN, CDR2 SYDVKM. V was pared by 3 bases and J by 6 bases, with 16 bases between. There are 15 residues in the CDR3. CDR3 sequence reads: CASSFRDSSQDTQYF. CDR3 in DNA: TGTGCCAGCAGTTTCCGTGACTCCTCGCAGGATACGCAGTATTTT.

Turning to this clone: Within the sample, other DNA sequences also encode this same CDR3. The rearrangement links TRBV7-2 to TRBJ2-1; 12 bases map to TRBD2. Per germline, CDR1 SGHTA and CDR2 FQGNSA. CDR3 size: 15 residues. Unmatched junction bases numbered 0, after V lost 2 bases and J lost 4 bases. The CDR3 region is CASSLLAGGYNEQFF. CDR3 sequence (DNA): TGTGCCAGCAGCTTACTAGCGGGGGGGTACAATGAGCAGTTCTTC.

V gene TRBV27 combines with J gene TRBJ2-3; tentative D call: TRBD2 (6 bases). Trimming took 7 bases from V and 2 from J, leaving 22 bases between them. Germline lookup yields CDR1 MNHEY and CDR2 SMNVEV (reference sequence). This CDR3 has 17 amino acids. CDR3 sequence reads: CASTSMTSAIITDTQYF. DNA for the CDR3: TGTGCCAGCACTTCCATGACTAGTGCCATAATCACAGATACGCAGTATTTT.

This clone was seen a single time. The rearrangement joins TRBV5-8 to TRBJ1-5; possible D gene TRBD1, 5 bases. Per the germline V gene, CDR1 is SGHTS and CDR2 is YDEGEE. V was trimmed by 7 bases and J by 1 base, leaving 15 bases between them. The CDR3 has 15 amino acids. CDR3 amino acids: CASASGGRSNQPQHF. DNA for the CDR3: TGTGCCAGCGCGTCCGGGGGGAGGAGCAATCAGCCCCAGCATTTT.

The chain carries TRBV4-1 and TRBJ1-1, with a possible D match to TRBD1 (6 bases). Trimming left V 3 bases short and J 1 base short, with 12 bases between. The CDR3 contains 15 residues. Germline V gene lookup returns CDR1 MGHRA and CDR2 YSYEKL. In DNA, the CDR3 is TGCGCCAGCAGCCATCCCGGGACACCGAACACTGAAGCTTTCTTT. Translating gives CASSHPGTPNTEAFF.

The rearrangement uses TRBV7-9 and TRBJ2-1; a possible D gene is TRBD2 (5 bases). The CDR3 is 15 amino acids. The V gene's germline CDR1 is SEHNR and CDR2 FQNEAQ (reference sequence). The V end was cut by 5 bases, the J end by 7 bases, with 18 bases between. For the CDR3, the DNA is TGTGCCAGCAGCGCCGCGGAGTGGGAGAAAAATGAGCAGTTCTTC. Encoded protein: CASSAAEWEKNEQFF.

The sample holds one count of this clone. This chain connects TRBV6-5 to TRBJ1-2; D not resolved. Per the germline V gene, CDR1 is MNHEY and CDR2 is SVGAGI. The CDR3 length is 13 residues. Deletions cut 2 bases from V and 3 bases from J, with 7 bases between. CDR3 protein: CASSYARHYGYTF. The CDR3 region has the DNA TGTGCCAGCAGTTACGCCAGGCACTATGGCTACACCTTC.

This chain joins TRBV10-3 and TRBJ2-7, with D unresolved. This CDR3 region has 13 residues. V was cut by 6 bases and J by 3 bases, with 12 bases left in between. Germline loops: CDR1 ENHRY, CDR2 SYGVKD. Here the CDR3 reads CAISPGVRYEQYF. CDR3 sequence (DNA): TGTGCCATCAGCCCCGGAGTTCGCTACGAGCAGTACTTC.

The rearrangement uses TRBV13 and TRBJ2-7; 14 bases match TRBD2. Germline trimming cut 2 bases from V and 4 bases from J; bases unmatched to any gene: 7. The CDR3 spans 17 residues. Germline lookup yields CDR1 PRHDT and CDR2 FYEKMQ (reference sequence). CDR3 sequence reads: CASSLRGGTSGSYEQYF. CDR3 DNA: TGTGCCAGCAGCTTAAGGGGGGGGACTAGCGGGAGTTACGAGCAGTACTTC.

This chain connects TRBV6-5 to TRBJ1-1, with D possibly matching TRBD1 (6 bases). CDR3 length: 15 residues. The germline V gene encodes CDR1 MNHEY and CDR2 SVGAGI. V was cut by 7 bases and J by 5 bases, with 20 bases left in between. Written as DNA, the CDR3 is TGTGCCAGCAAATTAGAGGGCAGGGGCGGGACTGAAGCTTTCTTT. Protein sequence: CASKLEGRGGTEAFF.

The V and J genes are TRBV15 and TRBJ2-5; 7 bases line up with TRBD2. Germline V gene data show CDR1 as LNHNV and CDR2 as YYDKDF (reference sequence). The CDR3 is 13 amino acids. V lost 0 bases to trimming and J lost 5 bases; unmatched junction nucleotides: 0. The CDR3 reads CATSRELAETQYF. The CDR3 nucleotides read TGTGCCACCAGCAGAGAACTAGCGGAGACCCAGTACTTC.

The DNA of the CDR3 is TGTGCCAGCAGCTCTAGCGGGGGGGGTAATGAGCAGTTCTTC. Translating gives CASSSSGGGNEQFF. The chain links TRBV21-1 to TRBJ2-1; TRBD2 is the table's D call, not checked against the DNA. TRBV21-1 is annotated as a pseudogene. The CDR3 loop spans 14 amino acids.

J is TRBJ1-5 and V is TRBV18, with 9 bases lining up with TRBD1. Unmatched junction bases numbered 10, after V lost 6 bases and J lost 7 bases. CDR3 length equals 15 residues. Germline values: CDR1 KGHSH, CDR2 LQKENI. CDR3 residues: CASSDGQGSGQPQHF. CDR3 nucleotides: TGTGCCAGCTCGGACGGACAGGGGTCGGGGCAGCCCCAGCATTTT.

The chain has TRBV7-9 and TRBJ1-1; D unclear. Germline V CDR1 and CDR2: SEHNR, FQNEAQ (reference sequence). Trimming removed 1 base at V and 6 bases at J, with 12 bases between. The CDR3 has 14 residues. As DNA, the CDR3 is TGTGCCAGCAGCTTAGTCATCGGGTCGGCTGAAGCTTTCTTT. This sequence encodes CASSLVIGSAEAFF.

The CDR3 DNA reads TGTGCCAGCAACTTGTGGACAGGGACGTCCTACGAGCAGTACTTC. This sequence encodes CASNLWTGTSYEQYF. The chain couples TRBV11-2 to TRBJ2-7, with 8 bases matching TRBD1. The germline V gene has CDR1 SGHAT and CDR2 FQNNGV. This CDR3 is 15 amino acids long. V gave up 7 bases and J gave up 1 base; unmatched junction bases: 9.

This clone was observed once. The CDR3 DNA is TGTGCCAGCAGTGACTACAGGGACGGCTACACCTTC. This codes for CASSDYRDGYTF. The chain is built from TRBV2 and TRBJ1-2; maybe TRBD1 (6 bases). CDR1 SNHLY and CDR2 FYNNEI come from the germline V gene. This CDR3 region has 12 residues. Trimming cost V 3 bases and J 8 bases, with 10 bases left between them.